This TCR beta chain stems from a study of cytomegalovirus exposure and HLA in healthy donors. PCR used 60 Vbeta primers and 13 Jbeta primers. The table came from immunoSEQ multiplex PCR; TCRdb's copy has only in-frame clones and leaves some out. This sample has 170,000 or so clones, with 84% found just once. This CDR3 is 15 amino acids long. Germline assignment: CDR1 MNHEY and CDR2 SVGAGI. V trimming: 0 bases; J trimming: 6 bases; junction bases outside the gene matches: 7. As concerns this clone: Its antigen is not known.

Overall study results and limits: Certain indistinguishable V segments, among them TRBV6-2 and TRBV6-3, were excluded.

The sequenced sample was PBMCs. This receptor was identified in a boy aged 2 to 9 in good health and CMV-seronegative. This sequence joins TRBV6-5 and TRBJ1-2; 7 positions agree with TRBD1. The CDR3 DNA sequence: TGTGCCAGCAGTTACTCGTGGGGACAGTTCAATGGCTACACCTTC. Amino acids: CASSYSWGQFNGYTF.